This entry describes one T cell receptor (beta chain). This clone's antigen is unknown. Base qualities are not at hand, and no much larger clone is one base apart. Participants in the prospective study were aged about 18 to 100 years, lived in some 24 United States geographic areas, and enrolled through a virtual design. In the prospective study, cohorts were assigned on the basis of participant-reported clinical history obtained from a screening survey and a study questionnaire. A participant counted as exposed if, within 2 weeks of entering the study, that participant had been in contact with someone who had a PCR-confirmed or clinician-diagnosed COVID-19 case. Each participant in the prospective study had whole blood, serum and a nasopharyngeal or oropharyngeal swab collected by mobile phlebotomists. Additional blood draws and questionnaires over an approximately 2-month period could optionally be provided by prospective study participants. Prospective study blood samples were shipped either frozen or at room temperature before DNA extraction.

TCRbeta CDR3 regions were amplified from genomic DNA by means of the immunoSEQ Assay, a bias-controlled multiplex PCR. The authors' pipeline ran thus. Nucleated cell counts per sample were estimated from amplification of reference gene primers within the assay. Sequence reads were collapsed and filtered to measure the absolute abundance of every unique TCRbeta CDR3 rearrangement. For each sample, productive Simpson clonality was calculated as the square root of Simpson's diversity index over productive rearrangements. Entries here come from immuneACCESS through TCRdb and include only in-frame sequences with V and J called. Some clones fail to appear in such tables; in the studies checked, an unresolved V gene covers under half of the shortfall, and the cause of the remainder is unknown. V, J and clone size are those of that table, while D and trimming were read from the DNA. In this sample the table shows around 160,000 clones, over 80% of which occur a single time. The ten largest clones represent 4.5% to 6% of the sample.

The data belong to a study of blood T cell repertoires in COVID-19 (dated by TCRdb to the early 2020s). About the investigation overall: Collaborator samples came from the United States, Italy and Spain and covered acute and convalescent phases of COVID-19. The prospective study material was composed of cDNA or gDNA derived from T cells, B-cell-depleted T cells, or PBMCs. Subjects who had been exposed to COVID-19, were actively infected with it, or had recovered from it provided the deeply sampled blood TCRbeta repertoires that made up the dataset. A freely available public database, intended as a resource for researchers studying the immune response to SARS-CoV-2, is where the repertoires were released. Samples came from the ongoing ImmuneRACE study (first 160 participants) plus 1,254 subjects from 6 global collaborators. Nearly every sample came with metadata listing a de-identified subject ID, COVID-19 status, age in years and sex. Where available, HLA class I and class II types were obtained from metadata supplied by the sample provider rather than from assay-based typing.

The investigation overall reported the following: The quantity of clinical and demographic metadata differed by source and by participant and was supplied without curation.

The germline V gene specifies LGHNA as CDR1 and YNFKEQ as CDR2. There are 19 amino acids in the CDR3, from cysteine to phenylalanine inclusive. The sequence is cut down to CDR3 DNA, 57 bases in frame from base 1. Germline trimming amounts to 0 bases on V and 6 bases on J, with 18 as the count of junction bases outside the gene matches. The receptor was isolated from a woman aged 45-65 years who had been exposed to COVID-19. Material: PBMCs or T cells enriched from blood (not recorded which). The chain is made from TRBV4-2 and TRBJ1-1, with TRBD1 matching 8 junction bases. The bases are TGTGCCAGCAGCCAAGACGAGCGCGGCACAGGGGGTTTGTGGGCTGAAGCTTTCTTT. Its protein is CASSQDERGTGGLWAEAFF.